This T cell receptor beta chain came from a study of long-term antiretroviral therapy in people with HIV. The study's findings and limits: Collection of the blood took place between about 2004 and 2018. The ART regimens in use then may have been less effective than current ones. Documentation of ART adherence, viral resistance or therapy changes was absent.

CDR3 length: 15 residues. V lost 4 bases to trimming and J lost 1 base, with 16 bases between them. Germline V lookup: CDR1 GTSNPN, CDR2 SVGIG (reference sequence). As to this clone: As yet, its antigen is unknown.

With survey level as its setting, the immunoSEQ assay was v3.0. Sequencing efforts were directed toward roughly 40,000-50,000 T-cell genomes per sample. Method: immunoSEQ multiplex PCR; TCRdb's copy keeps in-frame clones and lacks some. Among under 30,000 clones listed, approximately 90% were seen once. Treatment locations for all participants with HIV were in the United States. V is TRBV30 and J is TRBJ1-1, with D perhaps matching TRBD1 (6 bases). Specimen: unsorted PBMCs, collected 1.9 years after starting antiretroviral therapy. This receptor was identified in a woman aged 25 to 39 with HIV. The CDR3 sequence is CAWNPGGRTNTEAFF. DNA for the CDR3: TGTGCCTGGAACCCCGGGGGCCGGACGAACACTGAAGCTTTCTTT. The variable domain in full, completed from reference TRBV30 and TRBJ1-1, reads SQTIHQWPATLVQPVGSPLSLECTVEGTSNPNLYWYRQAAGRGLQLLFYSVGIGQISSEVPQNLSASRPQDRQFILSSKKLLLSDSGFYLCAWNPGGRTNTEAFFGQGTRLTVV.